The clone carrying this TCR beta chain was seen a few times. Per the germline V gene, CDR1 is SGHVS and CDR2 is FNYEAQ. The CDR3 is 14 amino acids. Trimming removed 5 bases at V and 4 bases at J, with 14 bases between. TCRdb itself ran the RT-PCR reads through MiXCR, one entry per CDR3 protein. Among about 700,000 distinct CDR3 sequences listed, 12% to 15% were seen once. Sequencing used memory CD4+ T cells from blood. The clonotype comes from a female donor in good health, serving as a healthy control. The V call is TRBV7-6, the J call TRBJ2-5; D possibly corresponds to TRBD2 (5 bases). The CDR3 loop is CASSPGMGPETQYF. In DNA, the CDR3 is TGTGCCAGCAGCCCGGGGATGGGTCCAGAGACCCAGTACTTC.